This TCR beta chain was retrieved from a study of neurological immune-mediated disorders. Synthesis of cDNA was accomplished via 5'RACE employing 10-nucleotide random UMIs. TCRdb redid the calling of the 5' RACE reads with MiXCR, one entry per CDR3 protein. Of approximately 100,000 distinct CDR3 sequences listed, 11% were seen once; the top ten hold under 3.5%. The time point is: longitudinal time-point 3. The unsorted libraries had their origin in 2 million PBMCs stored at -80 C. The CDR3 runs to 20 residues. CDR1 and CDR2 from the germline V gene are KGHDR and SFDVKD. This sequence originates from a female donor with HTLV-1-associated myelopathy (HAM/TSP). This chain joins TRBV24-1 and TRBJ1-5; a weak D match, TRBD2 (6 bases). The DNA matches TRBJ2-3 better at its end, which makes the J call doubtful. What was sequenced was PBMCs. Here the CDR3 DNA reads TGTGCCACCAGTGACCCTCTGGACCCCCCGCTTGGGGGGTTCAATCAGCCCCAGTATTTT. Encoded protein: CATSDPLDPPLGGFNQPQYF.